Shown below are 2 T cell receptor beta chains from a single sample sequenced in a study of graft-versus-host responses after intestinal transplantation. These receptors have no known antigen. The data were produced by immunoSEQ multiplex PCR, yet TCRdb's version contains in-frame clones alone and is incomplete. The sample lists roughly 80,000 clones; roughly 91% were seen once. Material: unstimulated CD8+ T cells sorted from spleen or lymph node cells, obtained before transplant. The receptors derive from a human donor who was the organ donor for an intestinal transplant.

As concerns this clone: The same CDR3 arises from other DNA sequences in this sample as well. The chain couples TRBV29-1 to TRBJ1-2; the D is unclear. The length of the CDR3 is 13 residues. V lost 2 bases and J lost 0, with 7 bases in between. Germline-derived CDR1 and CDR2 are SQVTM and ANQGSEA. CDR3: CSVETGTNYGYTF. For the CDR3, the DNA is TGCAGCGTTGAAACGGGTACTAACTATGGCTACACCTTC.

The CDR3 DNA sequence: TGTGCCAGCAGCCCTGCGGGTGGCACCGGGGAGCTGTTTTTT. Protein sequence: CASSPAGGTGELFF. This chain connects TRBV9 to TRBJ2-2, with D maybe TRBD2 (5 bases). The CDR3 totals 14 residues. Germline values: CDR1 SGDLS, CDR2 YYNGEE. Trimming took off 4 bases at V and 4 bases at J, with 11 bases between the two ends.